This T cell receptor (beta chain) came from a study of T cell responses to AZD1222 COVID-19 vaccine listed by TCRdb under 2021. Background on the whole study: AZD1222 recipients with second doses at about 4 weeks or about 12 weeks were pooled, because spike-specific TCR depth and breadth did not differ between schedules. A total of approximately 230 trial participants underwent TCR sequencing, of whom about 200 received two doses of AZD1222 and around 25 received two doses of the MenACWY control vaccine. Trial participants were enrolled by age into 18-55, 56-69 and 70-plus year subgroups, with roughly 150, 30 and 60 TCR-sequenced participants respectively.

Explained via the paper, the time point label denotes: baseline before first vaccination. Samples from vaccinated people were obtained from the UK trials COV001 and COV002, which included a single-blind randomized controlled phase 2/3 trial of AZD1222 (ChAdOx1 nCoV-19) in healthy adults. Trial participant PBMC samples were collected at day 0 and day 28 after the second dose for TCRbeta chain sequencing. Relative to germline, V is missing 5 bases and J is missing 6 bases, with 10 bases of the junction outside any gene match. The germline V gene (reference sequence) yields LNHDA for CDR1 and SQIVND for CDR2. The CDR3 sequence holds 15 residues, the cysteine and phenylalanine included. Only CDR3 DNA remains: 45 bases, in frame from the first base. Of note for this clone: No cognate antigen has been identified for it. No base-level quality is on record; no much larger clone is a single base apart.

Broad study findings and their caveats: In the small 56-69-year group, the increase in depth fell short of significance, most likely because of low power. The whole spike protein was spanned by vaccine-associated CD4 TCRs, and dominant responses were seen in regions 160-218 and 743-854. After two AZD1222 doses, spike-specific TCR breadth and depth were significantly higher than at day 0 and than in MenACWY recipients. Because no samples from the day 14 peak response were available, repertoires could be characterized only after the peak T cell response. Conclusions about previously exposed vaccinees are limited, since just a handful of AZD1222 recipients were seropositive for SARS-CoV-2 at baseline. Most participants were white British and females outnumbered males, and the authors suggested that clonal diversity may have been underestimated. Reportedly, almost half of the unique spike-specific TCRs recognized epitopes lying outside the regions that are mutated in the B.1.351 and B.1.1.7 variants.

The CDR3 regions of human TCRbeta chains were subjected to immunosequencing. Concerning the study's data processing: TCRs in the repertoires were matched against a reference library of SARS-CoV-2-specific TCRs that had been generated with the MIRA antigen-specificity platform. Breadth meant the fraction of unique TCRs that were SARS-CoV-2-associated, whereas depth meant the fraction of total T cells that were SARS-CoV-2-associated. Using the MIRA data, each spike-specific TCR was mapped to the spike region that the TCR reacts to and placed in a CD4 or CD8 class. Log10-transformed breadth and depth values were compared by one-way ANOVA with Sidak's multiple comparisons tests. TCRdb limited this immuneACCESS table to in-frame rearrangements with V and J called. A share of clones is missing; checked studies link under half to unresolved V genes, and the rest is unexplained. That table supplies the V and J calls and clone size; D and trimming were determined from the DNA. This sample holds roughly 160,000 clones; around nine tenths were observed only once. The ten largest clones represent more than 5.5% of the sample.

The specimen comprised peripheral blood, sampled on day 0 of AZD1222 vaccination. The chain is assembled from TRBV19 and TRBJ1-2; 9 bases in between match TRBD1. The clonotype was recovered from an adult in good health. The sequenced DNA: TGTGCCAGTAGTGTCGATACAGGGGGCTTTGATGGCTACACCTTC. Translated, this gives CASSVDTGGFDGYTF. The entire variable domain, with the stretches around the CDR3 drawn from the reference TRBV19 and TRBJ1-2 proteins, is DGGITQSPKYLFRKEGQNVTLSCEQNLNHDAMYWYRQDPGQGLRLIYYSQIVNDFQKGDIAEGYSVSREKKESFPLTVTSAQKNPTAFYLCASSVDTGGFDGYTFGSGTRLTVV.